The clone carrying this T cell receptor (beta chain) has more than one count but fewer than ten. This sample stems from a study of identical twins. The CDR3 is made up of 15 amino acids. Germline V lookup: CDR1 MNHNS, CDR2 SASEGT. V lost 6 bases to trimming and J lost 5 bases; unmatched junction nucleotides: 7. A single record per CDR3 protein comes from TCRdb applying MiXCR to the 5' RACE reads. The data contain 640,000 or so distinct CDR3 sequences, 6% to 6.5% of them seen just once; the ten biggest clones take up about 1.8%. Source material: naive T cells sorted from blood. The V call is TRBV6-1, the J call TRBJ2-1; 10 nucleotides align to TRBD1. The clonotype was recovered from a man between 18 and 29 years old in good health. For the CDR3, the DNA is TGTGCCAGCAGGGATCCGGGACAGGGGCACAATGAGCAGTTCTTC. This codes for CASRDPGQGHNEQFF.